Detailed here is one T cell receptor (beta chain). Antigen unknown. A read error may account for a junction end that differs from germline. The data were taken from a study of long-term antiretroviral therapy in people with HIV. Points from the study as a whole: Clones expanded before ART dominated the repertoire at all time points.

The V gene's germline CDR1 is SGHVS and CDR2 FQNEAQ. CDR3 size: 15 residues. At survey level, the immunoSEQ assay was run in its v3.0 version. Here immunoSEQ multiplex PCR was the method, and the copy in TCRdb shows in-frame clones only, minus some. The sample lists about 25,000 clones; about 80% were seen once. The clonotype was recovered from a man younger than 45 with HIV. Source: unsorted PBMCs, taken 0.7 years before starting antiretroviral therapy. This chain uses TRBV7-8 with TRBJ1-2; D uncertain. The CDR3 DNA sequence: TGTGCCAGCAGCCTAGCAGCGGGATTCAACTATGGCTACACCTTC. The encoded protein is CASSLAAGFNYGYTF.